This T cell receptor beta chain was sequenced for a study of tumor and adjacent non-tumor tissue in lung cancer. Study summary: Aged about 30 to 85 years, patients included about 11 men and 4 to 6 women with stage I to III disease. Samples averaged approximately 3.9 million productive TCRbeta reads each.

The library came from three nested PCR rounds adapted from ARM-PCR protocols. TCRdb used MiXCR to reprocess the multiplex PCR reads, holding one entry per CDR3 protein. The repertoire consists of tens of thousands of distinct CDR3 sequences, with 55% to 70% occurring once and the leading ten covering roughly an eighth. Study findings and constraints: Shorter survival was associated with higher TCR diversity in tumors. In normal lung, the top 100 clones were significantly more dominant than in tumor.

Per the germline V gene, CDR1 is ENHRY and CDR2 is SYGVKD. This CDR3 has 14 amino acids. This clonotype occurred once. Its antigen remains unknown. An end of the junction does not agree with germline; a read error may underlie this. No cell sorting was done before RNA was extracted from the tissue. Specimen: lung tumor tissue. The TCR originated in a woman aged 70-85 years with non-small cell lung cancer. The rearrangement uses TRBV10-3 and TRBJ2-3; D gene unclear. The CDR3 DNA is TGTGCCATCAGTAAGTTGGTGAGCACAGATACGCAATATTTT. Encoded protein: CAISKLVSTDTQYF.